A few counts support the clone carrying this T cell receptor beta chain. This sample is drawn from a study of molecular identifiers for immune sequencing clone quantification. This CDR3 contains 20 residues. Trimming cost V 3 bases and J 3 bases; bases outside gene matches: 17. The germline V gene encodes CDR1 SEHNR and CDR2 FQNEAQ (reference sequence). Previously reported methods and listed TCR primers produced the bulk TCR libraries. TCRdb fed the PCR reads into MiXCR, producing one record per CDR3 protein. The table shows approximately 670,000 distinct CDR3 sequences, with just under 20% occurring only once.

This chain connects TRBV7-9 to TRBJ1-2; 12 nucleotides agree with TRBD1. The clonotype comes from a human donor in good health. Some libraries in this study had Jurkat cell RNA spiked in. The sequencing sample was made of naive CD8+ T cells from blood, with Jurkat cell RNA spiked in. Subset defined: FACS-sorted CD8+CD4-CCR7+CD45RA+ naive T cells. The CDR3 DNA follows: TGTGCCAGCAGCTTCCAACTTGTCCCGGGACAGGGGGCGGTAGACTATGGCTACACCTTC. This gives the protein CASSFQLVPGQGAVDYGYTF.